This TCR beta chain comes out of a study of T cells in Graves' hyperthyroidism and ophthalmopathy. Germline V lookup: CDR1 SGHAT, CDR2 FQNNGV. This CDR3 is 15 amino acids long. The V gene lost 0 bases and the J gene lost 0 bases, with 6 bases spanning the gap. A Clinical Activity Score of at least 3, a NOSPECS grade of at least 4 and a duration under 3 months were recorded in the ophthalmopathy patients. From approximately 9.5 ml of fresh peripheral blood, PBMCs were isolated. Regions amplified from RNA transcripts were the TCR beta CDR3 regions. Carried out on the TCR CDR3, a first-round RT-PCR used the HTBI primer set. TCRdb independently ran MiXCR on the multiplex PCR reads; one entry per CDR3 protein. Here the sample spans fewer than 350,000 distinct CDR3 sequences, roughly 18% being singletons. This clonotype was detected only a few times. The antigen is undetermined. Broader study findings: Stable hyperthyroidism was told apart from ophthalmopathy by a model built on 13 V-J features. Within blood appeared most thyroid clonotypes that had expanded above 0.001.

The chain recombines TRBV11-2 with TRBJ1-5; D not certain. Sequenced input: blood. The sequence derives from a middle-aged woman with Graves' ophthalmopathy. The CDR3 region is CASSLDRYSNQPQHF. CDR3 DNA sequence: TGTGCCAGCAGCTTAGACAGATATAGCAATCAGCCCCAGCATTTT.